This note documents a single TCR beta chain sequence. TCRdb's copy holds only in-frame clones and misses some; the assay was immunoSEQ multiplex PCR. In the table there are 300,000 or so clones, about 90% of which are singletons. The age range of participants was roughly 18 to 90 years, with residence in roughly 25 US areas. Cohorts were determined from participant-reported clinical history. The CDR3 length is 16 residues. V lost 4 bases and J 3 bases, leaving 16 bases between the germline ends. Germline CDR1 reads SGHAT; CDR2 reads FQNNGV. This specimen belongs to a study of blood T cell repertoires in COVID-19.

The chain links TRBV11-2 to TRBJ1-5; D is unclear. The specimen sequenced was PBMCs or T cells enriched from blood (not recorded which). The TCR originated in a woman aged 30 to 39 who had recovered from COVID-19. As DNA, the CDR3 is TGTGCCAGCAGCTCCCGTGCGCGCGAGGTCAATCAGCCCCAGCATTTT. This codes for CASSSRAREVNQPQHF. Looking up the rest from reference TRBV11-2 and TRBJ1-5 gives the full variable domain: EAGVAQSPRYKIIEKRQSVAFWCNPISGHATLYWYQQILGQGPKLLIQFQNNGVVDDSQLPKDRFSAERLKGVDSTLKIQPAKLEDSAVYLCASSSRAREVNQPQHFGDGTRLSIL.